One sample yielded the 32 T cell receptor beta chains listed below, sequenced in a study of human T cells and chemical hapten exposure. Time point in this sample: pre-sensitization, week 0. Treatment meaning: therapeutic diphenylcyclopropenone sensitization with weekly scalp DPC. MiXCR, applied by TCRdb to the RACE reads, yields one record per CDR3 protein. The sample lists 280,000 or so distinct CDR3 sequences; approximately 7.5% were seen once. This material consisted of whole blood, taken in connection with sensitization to the hapten diphenylcyclopropenone (DPC). All receptors derive from a man between 18 and 29 years old with alopecia areata. Some clones in this sample may be carry-over from other donors' samples.

The chain joins TRBV11-2 to TRBJ2-1; possibly TRBD2 for D (5 bases). Trimming stripped 5 bases from V and 6 bases from J, with 8 bases between. Per germline, CDR1 SGHAT and CDR2 FQNNGV. CDR3 length: 12 amino acids. CDR3 protein: CASSPTSNEQFF. The CDR3 nucleotides read TGTGCCAGCAGCCCAACTAGCAATGAGCAGTTCTTC.

The sample holds a few counts of this clonotype. The chain couples TRBV7-3 to TRBJ1-2; D unresolved. V was clipped by 0 bases and J by 5 bases, with 10 bases between them. Germline CDR1 SGHTA, CDR2 FQGTGA. The length of the CDR3 is 14 residues. The CDR3 DNA reads TGTGCCAGCAGCTTAACCCCCGGAACATATGGCTACACCTTC. This sequence encodes CASSLTPGTYGYTF.

This clonotype has only a few counts. The chain combines TRBV20-1 with TRBJ1-1; 8 nucleotides align to TRBD1. The CDR3 extends over 15 amino acids. V lost 0 bases to trimming and J lost 3 bases; unmatched junction nucleotides: 6. Germline CDR1 DFQATT, CDR2 SNEGSKA (reference sequence). Written as DNA, the CDR3 is TGCAGTGCTAGAGATCCCGGGACAGGATACACTGAAGCTTTCTTT. Its protein product is CSARDPGTGYTEAFF.

In this sample, this clonotype turned up a few times. This sequence joins TRBV7-3 and TRBJ2-1; D is unclear. Germline V gene sequence: CDR1 SGHTA, CDR2 FQGTGA. Trimming shortened V by 2 bases and J by 1 base, and 9 bases separated the two germline ends. The length of the CDR3 is 15 residues. The CDR3 sequence is CASSLAALSYNEQFF. CDR3 sequence (DNA): TGTGCCAGCAGCTTAGCGGCACTTTCCTACAATGAGCAGTTCTTC.

This clonotype was seen a few times. The chain joins TRBV6-2 or TRBV6-3 to TRBJ1-3; no definite D call. Germline V CDR1 and CDR2: MNHEY, SVGEGT. V was trimmed by 3 bases and J by 4 bases, leaving 4 bases between them. This CDR3 comprises 12 residues. CDR3 sequence reads: CASSYLGNTIYF. As DNA, the CDR3 is TGTGCCAGCAGTTATCTGGGAAACACCATATATTTT.

This chain uses TRBV5-1 with TRBJ2-3; 9 positions agree with TRBD1. J gave up 2 bases and V 1 base, and 5 bases lay outside the gene matches. CDR3 length equals 16 residues. Germline CDR1 is SGHRS and CDR2 is YFSETQ. CDR3 nucleotide sequence: TGCGCCAGCAGCTTGACGGGGACAGGGTTCACAGATACGCAGTATTTT. It translates to CASSLTGTGFTDTQYF.

The chain joins TRBV6-2 or TRBV6-3 to TRBJ2-7, with TRBD2 as a possible D gene (6 bases). The germline V gene has CDR1 MNHEY and CDR2 SVGEGT. The CDR3 extends over 13 amino acids. Trimming shortened V by 2 bases and J by 7 bases, and 12 bases separated the two germline ends. The CDR3, as DNA: TGTGCCAGCAGTTACGGGCGGGGTCGTGAGCAGTACGTC. Residues: CASSYGRGREQYV.

The chain couples TRBV20-1 to TRBJ2-3; perhaps TRBD1 as D (5 bases). There are 16 residues in the CDR3. Trimming stripped 4 bases from V and 2 bases from J, with 19 bases between. Germline CDR1 is DFQATT and CDR2 is SNEGSKA (reference sequence). The CDR3 DNA reads as TGCAGTGCTATTCCCAGGGTCAATGCCATCACAGATACGCAGTATTTT. Protein sequence: CSAIPRVNAITDTQYF.

Only a few counts were recorded for this clonotype. J is TRBJ1-1 and V is TRBV7-9, with a weak D call TRBD1 (6 bases). The CDR3 extends over 14 amino acids. Trimming cost V 4 bases and J 1 base, with 10 bases left between them. The germline gives CDR1 SEHNR, CDR2 FQNEAQ (reference sequence). The CDR3 loop reads CASSSGAKNTEAFF. The CDR3 region has the DNA TGTGCCAGCAGCTCAGGGGCGAAGAACACTGAAGCTTTCTTT.

This chain connects TRBV7-9 to TRBJ2-7, with D possibly TRBD2 on 6 matching bases. Per the germline V gene, CDR1 is SEHNR and CDR2 is FQNEAQ (reference sequence). Trimming removed 1 base at V and 0 bases at J, with 10 bases between. The CDR3 totals 15 residues. DNA for the CDR3: TGTGCCAGCAGCTTAGATGCGGGGAGCTCCTACGAGCAGTACTTC. Translation gives CASSLDAGSSYEQYF.

Ten or more counts support this clonotype. The chain carries TRBV10-3 and TRBJ2-2; D ambiguous. CDR3 length equals 15 residues. V was clipped by 4 bases and J by 7 bases, with 16 bases between them. CDR1 ENHRY and CDR2 SYGVKD come from the germline V gene. The DNA for the CDR3 is TGTGCCATCAGTGGCGGCCCTCAGGCTGGCGGGGAGCTGTTTTTT. It codes for CAISGGPQAGGELFF.

This clonotype was picked up many times. The gene calls are TRBV7-2 and TRBJ2-1; D remains ambiguous. CDR1 is SGHTA, CDR2 FQGNSA, per germline. The V end lost 3 bases, the J end lost 8 bases, and 17 bases lay between the germline ends. The CDR3 extends over 15 amino acids. CDR3 DNA sequence: TGTGCCAGCAGCTTCAGCCACGGCCAGCTTCATGAGCAGTTCTTC. This encodes CASSFSHGQLHEQFF.

The chain has TRBV3-1 and TRBJ1-4, with TRBD1 matching 7 bases. Germline CDR1 LGHDT, CDR2 YNNKEL (reference sequence). The CDR3 length is 14 residues. The J segment lost 6 bases and the V segment lost 4 bases, leaving 5 bases of the junction unmatched. The CDR3 loop reads CASSPRTGHEKLFF. The CDR3 DNA sequence: TGTGCCAGCAGCCCCCGGACAGGCCATGAAAAACTGTTTTTT.

This clonotype has more than one count but fewer than ten. The chain uses TRBV20-1 and TRBJ1-1; D is perhaps TRBD1 (5 bases). The CDR3 spans 13 residues. Germline CDR1 DFQATT, CDR2 SNEGSKA (reference sequence). The V gene lost 6 bases and the J gene lost 5 bases, with 16 bases spanning the gap. The DNA for the CDR3 is TGCAGTGCCCTTTGGGAGGGGCCAACTGAAGCTTTCTTT. Amino acid sequence: CSALWEGPTEAFF.

This clonotype was detected many times. This CDR3 reads CASRRDQETEAFF. The DNA for the CDR3 is TGTGCCAGCAGGAGGGATCAGGAAACTGAAGCTTTCTTT. This chain uses TRBV2 with TRBJ1-1; D gene uncertain. Germline V gene sequence: CDR1 SNHLY, CDR2 FYNNEI. The CDR3 is 13 residues long. The V end was cut by 6 bases, the J end by 5 bases, with 13 bases between.

Ten or more counts support this clonotype. The chain carries TRBV7-6 and TRBJ2-5; D gene unclear. Germline CDR1 reads SGHVS; CDR2 reads FNYEAQ. CDR3 length equals 12 residues. Between the trimmed V and J ends, which lost 6 bases and 3 bases, there was a span of 8 bases. CDR3 nucleotide sequence: TGTGCCAGCAGGTCTGTCGAAGAGACCCAGTACTTC. It is translated as CASRSVEETQYF. The variable domain in full, with the rest retrieved from reference TRBV7-6 and TRBJ2-5, is GAGVSQSPRYKVTKRGQDVALRCDPISGHVSLYWYRQALGQGPEFLTYFNYEAQQDKSGLPNDRFSAERPEGSISTLTIQRTEQRDSAMYRCASRSVEETQYFGPGTRLLVL.

The chain joins TRBV10-3 to TRBJ1-5; D gene unclear. Trimming cost V 6 bases and J 0 bases, with 12 bases left between them. CDR1 is ENHRY and CDR2 is SYGVKD in the germline V gene. This CDR3 is built from 15 residues. The CDR3 DNA is TGTGCCATCAGCGGTGGAGGAGATAGCAATCAGCCCCAGCATTTT. Translation gives CAISGGGDSNQPQHF.

This clonotype occurred a few times. The chain combines TRBV6-2 or TRBV6-3 with TRBJ2-2; D is ambiguous. V lost 2 bases and J 6 bases, leaving 16 bases between the germline ends. This CDR3 spans 16 amino acids. The germline V gene has CDR1 MNHEY and CDR2 SVGEGT. CDR3 amino acids: CASSYGWGFYAGELFF. CDR3 bases: TGTGCCAGCAGTTACGGTTGGGGATTTTATGCCGGGGAGCTGTTTTTT.

This clonotype was seen at least ten times. This sequence joins TRBV28 and TRBJ1-6; TRBD1 matches 8 bases. From germline, CDR1 is MDHEN and CDR2 SYDVKM. J was trimmed by 2 bases and V by 2 bases; bases with no gene match: 2. CDR3 length: 16 amino acids. CDR3 DNA sequence: TGTGCCAGCAGTTTAGACAGGGGCCCCTATAATTCACCCCTCCACTTT. Amino acid sequence: CASSLDRGPYNSPLHF. The full variable domain, with the rest looked up from reference TRBV28 and TRBJ1-6, is DVKVTQSSRYLVKRTGEKVFLECVQDMDHENMFWYRQDPGLGLRLIYFSYDVKMKEKGDIPEGYSVSREKKERFSLILESASTNQTSMYLCASSLDRGPYNSPLHFGNGTRLTVT.

The chain combines TRBV20-1 with TRBJ1-1; D is ambiguous. The CDR3 is 14 residues long. Trimming took off 0 bases at V and 0 bases at J, with 8 bases between the two ends. Germline lookup yields CDR1 DFQATT and CDR2 SNEGSKA (reference sequence). DNA for the CDR3: TGCAGTGCTAGAGACGGACGGGTGAACACTGAAGCTTTCTTT. Its translation is CSARDGRVNTEAFF.

This chain uses TRBV6-6 with TRBJ1-1; weak D call: TRBD1 (5 bases). Trimming took off 11 bases at V and 4 bases at J, with 17 bases between the two ends. The CDR3 consists of 13 residues. CDR1 and CDR2 from the germline V gene are MNHNY and SVGAGI (reference sequence). CDR3 residues: CAGQDSPGTEAFF. The CDR3 nucleotides are TGTGCCGGACAAGACAGTCCGGGCACTGAAGCTTTCTTT.

This clonotype has just a few counts. The CDR3 DNA follows: TGCGCCAGCAGCCAATACAGGGCCAGTTCAAACAATGAGCAGTTCTTC. It codes for CASSQYRASSNNEQFF. The chain is built from TRBV4-3 and TRBJ2-1; D might be TRBD1 (6 bases). Germline lookup yields CDR1 LGHNA and CDR2 YSLEER. V gave up 2 bases and J gave up 5 bases, with 16 bases separating them. The CDR3 sequence is 16 residues long.

Many counts were recorded for this clonotype. The V gene is TRBV7-6, the J gene TRBJ1-4; D not certain. This CDR3 is 13 amino acids long. The V gene lost 4 bases and the J gene lost 8 bases, with 11 bases spanning the gap. Germline values: CDR1 SGHVS, CDR2 FNYEAQ. This chain's CDR3 is CASSYSSYEKLFF. CDR3 bases: TGTGCCAGCAGCTATTCGTCGTACGAAAAACTGTTTTTT. The full variable domain, rest sourced from reference TRBV7-6 and TRBJ1-4, is GAGVSQSPRYKVTKRGQDVALRCDPISGHVSLYWYRQALGQGPEFLTYFNYEAQQDKSGLPNDRFSAERPEGSISTLTIQRTEQRDSAMYRCASSYSSYEKLFFGSGTQLSVL.

This clonotype was seen at least ten times. V usage is TRBV6-2 or TRBV6-3 and J usage is TRBJ2-6, with D possibly matching TRBD1 (5 bases). CDR1 and CDR2 from the germline V gene are MNHEY and SVGEGT. Trimming pared 6 bases from V and 0 bases from J, leaving 15 bases between. The CDR3 consists of 17 residues. CDR3 sequence reads: CASSFNLDSSGANVLTF. In nucleotides, the CDR3 is TGTGCCAGCAGCTTTAACCTAGACAGCTCTGGGGCCAACGTCCTGACTTTC.

This clonotype was seen many times. V usage is TRBV7-2 and J usage is TRBJ1-2, with 12 bases aligning to TRBD1. The CDR3 runs to 16 residues. V was pared by 1 base and J by 6 bases, with 6 bases of the junction left unmatched. CDR1 and CDR2 (germline): SGHTA, FQGNSA. The CDR3 DNA follows: TGTGCCAGCAGCTTAGAGGTGGGACAGGGGGCTGATGGCTACACCTTC. Translating it yields CASSLEVGQGADGYTF.

The V call is TRBV20-1, the J call TRBJ2-1, with D possibly TRBD2 on 5 matching bases. Germline CDR1 is DFQATT and CDR2 is SNEGSKA (reference sequence). This CDR3 has 13 amino acids. The CDR3 bases are TGCGGAGCCCTAGCCCACGTTTACAATGAGCAGTTCTTC. It encodes CGALAHVYNEQFF.

This clonotype showed up just a few times. The genes are TRBV5-1 and TRBJ1-1; TRBD1 matches 8 bases. The CDR3 is 14 amino acids. The V segment lost 4 bases and the J segment 4 bases; nucleotides outside the gene matches: 6. In germline, CDR1 is SGHRS, CDR2 YFSETQ. This CDR3 is CASSTQGAVTEAFF. The CDR3 DNA follows: TGCGCCAGCAGCACTCAGGGGGCGGTCACTGAAGCTTTCTTT. Using reference TRBV5-1 and TRBJ1-1 for the parts outside the CDR3, the full variable domain is KAGVTQTPRYLIKTRGQQVTLSCSPISGHRSVSWYQQTPGQGLQFLFEYFSETQRNKGNFPGRFSGRQFSNSRSEMNVSTLELGDSALYLCASSTQGAVTEAFFGQGTRLTVV.

This clonotype showed up many times. The rearrangement joins TRBV11-2 to TRBJ1-2; TRBD1 matches 9 bases. The length of the CDR3 is 15 residues. Per the germline V gene, CDR1 is SGHAT and CDR2 is FQNNGV. With 5 bases clipped from V and 5 bases from J, the junction kept 9 bases outside the gene matches. The CDR3 DNA is TGTGCCAGCAGCCAGGACAGGGGTAGGGGATATGGCTACACCTTC. It specifies CASSQDRGRGYGYTF.

In its sample, this clonotype was seen many times. This chain links TRBV27 with TRBJ1-4; a weak D match, TRBD1 (5 bases). CDR1 is MNHEY and CDR2 is SMNVEV in the germline V gene (reference sequence). The CDR3 consists of 15 residues. The V gene lost 2 bases and the J gene lost 4 bases, with 11 bases spanning the gap. The CDR3 nucleotides read TGTGCCAGCAGTTTAGGTTGGGACCGTAATGAAAAACTGTTTTTT. Translation: CASSLGWDRNEKLFF.

This clonotype was seen a few times. V is TRBV20-1 and J is TRBJ1-4; D not resolved. V was cut by 6 bases and J by 8 bases, with 16 bases left in between. This CDR3 region has 13 residues. Germline lookup yields CDR1 DFQATT and CDR2 SNEGSKA (reference sequence). The CDR3 here is CSAPNQNGEKLFF. The CDR3, as DNA: TGCAGTGCCCCGAACCAGAACGGGGAAAAACTGTTTTTT.

The chain carries TRBV4-3 and TRBJ2-3; D is unclear. V lost 0 bases to trimming and J lost 6 bases, with 16 bases between them. CDR3 length: 16 residues. Germline V lookup: CDR1 LGHNA, CDR2 YSLEER. Written as DNA, the CDR3 is TGCGCCAGCAGCCAAGACAATCCCTCAGGCGCGGATACGCAGTATTTT. Encoded protein: CASSQDNPSGADTQYF.

The rearrangement links TRBV5-5 to TRBJ2-3, with D perhaps matching TRBD1 (5 bases). CDR1 and CDR2 from the germline V gene are SGHKS and YYEKEE (reference sequence). This CDR3 is built from 15 residues. V was shortened by 2 bases and J by 2 bases, with 12 bases between the two germline ends. In DNA, the CDR3 is TGTGCCAGCAGCTTCAAATCGGACATCACAGATACGCAGTATTTT. It yields the protein CASSFKSDITDTQYF.